The 27 T cell receptor beta chains below come from one sample, sequenced in a study of cytomegalovirus exposure and HLA in healthy donors. Both 60 Vbeta primers and 13 Jbeta primers went into the PCR. TCRdb keeps only in-frame clones here, not all; method: immunoSEQ multiplex PCR. This table has 180,000 or so clones, 75% to 80% appearing once. Material: PBMCs. Source of these receptors: a man over 45 in good health and CMV-seropositive.

The rearrangement uses TRBV19 and TRBJ2-5, with TRBD2 matching 7 bases. V lost 4 bases, J lost 3 bases, and 2 bases stayed unmatched. Per germline, CDR1 LNHDA and CDR2 SQIVND (reference sequence). This CDR3 is built from 13 residues. The CDR3 nucleotides are TGTGCCAGTAGTACGGGACTAAAAGAGACCCAGTACTTC. Its translation is CASSTGLKETQYF.

This chain links TRBV9 with TRBJ1-1; the D is unclear. Looked up from germline, CDR1 is SGDLS and CDR2 is YYNGEE. This CDR3 spans 16 amino acids. Deletions cut 0 bases from V and 4 bases from J, with 16 bases between. Written as DNA, the CDR3 is TGTGCCAGCAGCGTAGGAGGGTCGGACGCGTCCACTGAAGCTTTCTTT. Its translation is CASSVGGSDASTEAFF. Variable domain in full (rest from reference TRBV9 and TRBJ1-1): DSGVTQTPKHLITATGQRVTLRCSPRSGDLSVYWYQQSLDQGLQFLIQYYNGEERAKGNILERFSAQQFPDLHSELNLSSLELGDSALYFCASSVGGSDASTEAFFGQGTRLTVV.

The V call is TRBV5-1, the J call TRBJ2-5; TRBD1 agrees at 9 bases. J lost 1 base, V lost 4 bases, and 8 bases had no gene match. There are 16 residues in the CDR3. From germline, CDR1 is SGHRS and CDR2 YFSETQ. CDR3 loop: CASSPRTGALQETQYF. The CDR3 DNA is TGCGCCAGCAGCCCCAGGACAGGGGCCCTCCAAGAGACCCAGTACTTC. The entire variable domain, with the rest obtained from reference TRBV5-1 and TRBJ2-5, is as follows: KAGVTQTPRYLIKTRGQQVTLSCSPISGHRSVSWYQQTPGQGLQFLFEYFSETQRNKGNFPGRFSGRQFSNSRSEMNVSTLELGDSALYLCASSPRTGALQETQYFGPGTRLLVL.

This clone occurred once. This chain connects TRBV4-3 to TRBJ1-2; 9 nucleotides align to TRBD1. There are 15 residues in the CDR3. Germline V CDR1 and CDR2: LGHNA, YSLEER. V shed 1 base and J 0 bases; nucleotides not matched to a gene: 0. The chain's CDR3 is CASSQGTGANYGYTF. CDR3 sequence (DNA): TGCGCCAGCAGCCAAGGGACAGGGGCTAACTATGGCTACACCTTC.

The genes are TRBV6-1 and TRBJ1-5; D might be TRBD1 (6 bases). The CDR3 totals 16 residues. V lost 2 bases to trimming and J lost 3 bases, with 14 bases between them. CDR1 and CDR2 from the germline V gene are MNHNS and SASEGT. CDR3 loop: CASSERANRDNQPQHF. The CDR3 coding sequence is TGTGCCAGCAGTGAAAGAGCTAACAGGGACAATCAGCCCCAGCATTTT.

The chain combines TRBV25-1 with TRBJ1-4; 7 bases line up with TRBD1. The CDR3 covers 15 residues. Germline-derived CDR1 and CDR2 are MGHDK and SYGVNS. V shed 4 bases, J shed 7 bases, and the junction held 9 bases outside the gene matches. CDR3 protein: CASSGSQGRSEKLFF. CDR3 coding DNA: TGTGCCAGCAGTGGGTCACAGGGGAGGAGTGAAAAACTGTTTTTT.

This sequence joins TRBV2 and TRBJ2-7; 7 bases fit TRBD1. This CDR3 region has 15 residues. J gave up 0 bases and V 4 bases, and 6 bases lay outside the gene matches. CDR1 is SNHLY and CDR2 is FYNNEI in the germline V gene. The CDR3 nucleotides are TGTGCCAGCAGTGTAGGGACAGAAAACTCCTACGAGCAGTACGTC. Its translation: CASSVGTENSYEQYV.

In its sample, this clone was seen once. This rearrangement joins TRBV10-3 to TRBJ1-1, with D possibly matching TRBD1 (5 bases). CDR3 length: 12 amino acids. Germline V CDR1 and CDR2: ENHRY, SYGVKD. V dropped 3 bases and J dropped 7 bases, with 9 bases sitting between them. CDR3 coding DNA: TGTGCCATCAGTGAAGGGGTGGGTGAAGCTTTCTTT. It codes for CAISEGVGEAFF.

The V gene is TRBV29-1, the J gene TRBJ2-7; D gene unclear. V lost 1 base and J lost 5, with 18 bases in between. This CDR3 comprises 15 residues. Germline loops: CDR1 SQVTM, CDR2 ANQGSEA. The CDR3 loop reads CSVEGGQAPFNEQYF. CDR3 DNA: TGCAGCGTTGAAGGTGGCCAGGCCCCGTTCAACGAGCAGTACTTC.

J is TRBJ2-5 and V is TRBV5-1; 7 positions agree with TRBD1. With 5 bases clipped from V and 4 bases from J, the junction kept 8 bases outside the gene matches. CDR3 length: 14 residues. CDR1 is SGHRS, CDR2 YFSETQ, per germline. The CDR3 spells CASSRRTGAETQYF. The CDR3 nucleotides are TGCGCCAGCAGTCGTAGGACAGGAGCAGAGACCCAGTACTTC.

The CDR3 reads CASSRGTEETQYF. In nucleotides, the CDR3 is TGTGCCAGCAGCCGCGGGACGGAAGAGACCCAGTACTTC. The rearrangement links TRBV13 to TRBJ2-5, with a tentative D call TRBD2 (6 bases). The CDR3 consists of 13 residues. The ends were cut back, 5 bases at V and 3 bases at J, with 10 bases in the middle. Looked up from germline, CDR1 is PRHDT and CDR2 is FYEKMQ (reference sequence).

V gene TRBV18 combines with J gene TRBJ2-1; D possibly corresponds to TRBD2 (6 bases). The CDR3 extends over 13 amino acids. V lost 0 bases, J lost 15 bases, and 15 bases lay in between. Germline CDR1 is KGHSH and CDR2 is LQKENI. The CDR3 loop reads CASSPPGGAPLFF. CDR3 nucleotide sequence: TGTGCCAGCTCACCACCGGGCGGGGCCCCTCTGTTCTTC.

The chain is built from TRBV29-1 and TRBJ1-1; perhaps TRBD1 as D (6 bases). Germline loops: CDR1 SQVTM, CDR2 ANQGSEA. V shed 3 bases and J shed 6 bases, with 14 bases lying between them. The CDR3 has 13 amino acids. This CDR3 is CSVDKGQTSEAFF. The CDR3, as DNA: TGCAGCGTTGATAAAGGACAGACCTCTGAAGCTTTCTTT.

The CDR3 bases are TGTGCCAGCAGTATTTGGTTAAGACAGGGTTTTAATGAAAAACTGTTTTTT. This gives the protein CASSIWLRQGFNEKLFF. The V call is TRBV2, the J call TRBJ1-4; 7 bases agree with TRBD1. CDR1 and CDR2 from the germline V gene are SNHLY and FYNNEI. The CDR3 has 17 residues. The trim removed 5 bases at V and 4 bases at J, leaving 13 bases unmatched.

This clone appeared a single time. This chain joins TRBV6-6 and TRBJ1-3; D is unclear. The CDR3 is made up of 15 amino acids. V lost 8 bases and J 3 bases, leaving 17 bases between the germline ends. Germline V CDR1 and CDR2: MNHNY, SVGAGI (reference sequence). The DNA of the CDR3 is TGTGCCAGCCTTCAGTCGGCCGGGATTGGAAACACCATATATTTT. This sequence encodes CASLQSAGIGNTIYF.

The J gene is TRBJ2-2, the V gene TRBV7-2, with D possibly TRBD2 on 7 matching bases. V lost 1 base to trimming and J lost 6 bases, with 9 bases between them. Germline values: CDR1 SGHTA, CDR2 FQGNSA. CDR3 length: 14 residues. Written as DNA, the CDR3 is TGTGCCAGCAGCTTAGTCGGGGGGCCCGGGGAGCTGTTTTTT. It is translated as CASSLVGGPGELFF.

The chain employs TRBV13 and TRBJ1-4; D is unclear. The germline V gene encodes CDR1 PRHDT and CDR2 FYEKMQ (reference sequence). The CDR3 loop spans 13 amino acids. The germline V and J ends were trimmed by 3 bases and 10 bases, with 12 bases remaining between them. The CDR3 region is CASSFERVGKLFF. In nucleotides, the CDR3 is TGTGCCAGCAGCTTCGAGAGGGTAGGAAAACTGTTTTTT.

This clone was picked up one time. V usage is TRBV2 and J usage is TRBJ1-5, with D tentatively TRBD1 (5 bases). V was pared by 6 bases and J by 11 bases, with 17 bases between. Per the germline V gene, CDR1 is SNHLY and CDR2 is FYNNEI. This CDR3 comprises 13 residues. CDR3 in amino acids: CASRGGVDVSQHF. CDR3 sequence (DNA): TGTGCCAGCAGGGGGGGGGTAGATGTCTCCCAGCATTTT.

The chain couples TRBV4-2 to TRBJ2-1; TRBD2 matches at 8 bases. The CDR3 runs 16 residues. J gave up 0 bases and V 4 bases, and 5 bases lay outside the gene matches. Germline V gives CDR1 LGHNA, CDR2 YNFKEQ. The CDR3, as DNA: TGTGCCAGCAGCCCCACGGGGGGGGGCTCCTACAATGAGCAGTTCTTC. Its translation is CASSPTGGGSYNEQFF.

This chain uses TRBV5-5 with TRBJ2-7, with 9 nucleotides matching TRBD1. The J segment lost 4 bases and the V segment lost 4 bases, leaving 12 bases of the junction unmatched. The length of the CDR3 is 16 residues. CDR1 SGHKS and CDR2 YYEKEE come from the germline V gene (reference sequence). For the CDR3, the DNA is TGTGCCAGCAGCCGAGACCAAACAGGGGGCTGGTACGAGCAGTACGTC. This codes for CASSRDQTGGWYEQYV.

The chain recombines TRBV19 with TRBJ1-5, with a weak D call TRBD1 (6 bases). CDR1 and CDR2 (germline): LNHDA, SQIVND (reference sequence). The CDR3 spans 13 residues. Trimming shortened V by 6 bases and J by 4 bases, and 10 bases separated the two germline ends. In DNA form, the CDR3 reads TGTGCCAGTAGGTGGCAGGGGAATCAGCCCCAGCATTTT. It yields the protein CASRWQGNQPQHF. Drawing the rest from reference TRBV19 and TRBJ1-5, the complete variable domain is DGGITQSPKYLFRKEGQNVTLSCEQNLNHDAMYWYRQDPGQGLRLIYYSQIVNDFQKGDIAEGYSVSREKKESFPLTVTSAQKNPTAFYLCASRWQGNQPQHFGDGTRLSIL.

This clone was seen once. The V call is TRBV18, the J call TRBJ1-3; D may be TRBD1 (5 bases). Looked up from germline, CDR1 is KGHSH and CDR2 is LQKENI. The V gene lost 4 bases and the J gene lost 0 bases, with 13 bases spanning the gap. The CDR3 totals 16 residues. As DNA, the CDR3 is TGTGCCAGCTCACAAGCGACAGTTTCCTCTGGAAACACCATATATTTT. Amino acid sequence: CASSQATVSSGNTIYF.

In this sample, this clone turned up a few times. The V call is TRBV7-8, the J call TRBJ2-5; TRBD1 matches at 10 bases. The CDR3 contains 13 residues. CDR1 SGHVS and CDR2 FQNEAQ come from the germline V gene. V dropped 4 bases and J dropped 6; count of bases not matched to a gene: 2. This CDR3 reads CASSYDRGQTQYF. CDR3 DNA sequence: TGTGCCAGCAGCTATGACAGGGGGCAGACCCAGTACTTC.

This clone was seen only a few times. The chain couples TRBV18 to TRBJ1-1; no definite D call. CDR1 and CDR2 (germline): KGHSH, LQKENI. This CDR3 region has 13 residues. V lost 4 bases and J 4 bases, leaving 10 bases between the germline ends. In DNA form, the CDR3 reads TGTGCCAGCTCACAGGGCAGCGGCACTGAAGCTTTCTTT. As protein: CASSQGSGTEAFF.

The CDR3 nucleotides read TGTGCCAGCAGCGCGGGGAGACTAGCGGGGGAAGTGGATACGCAGTATTTT. Its translation: CASSAGRLAGEVDTQYF. The V call is TRBV9, the J call TRBJ2-3; 12 bases line up with TRBD2. V dropped 3 bases and J dropped 6; count of bases not matched to a gene: 11. Germline CDR1 SGDLS, CDR2 YYNGEE. The CDR3 runs 17 residues.

V is TRBV6-5 and J is TRBJ2-1; TRBD1 agrees at 8 bases. J was trimmed by 0 bases and V by 4 bases; bases with no gene match: 2. CDR3 length: 15 amino acids. Germline CDR1 and CDR2: MNHEY and SVGAGI. The CDR3 region has the DNA TGTGCCAGCAGTTCTGACAGGGGCTCCTACAATGAGCAGTTCTTC. This encodes CASSSDRGSYNEQFF.

The chain uses TRBV5-1 and TRBJ2-5; tentatively, D is TRBD1 (6 bases). With 3 bases removed from V and 0 bases from J, the gap between germline ends came to 12 bases. From germline, CDR1 is SGHRS and CDR2 YFSETQ. The CDR3 contains 15 residues. This CDR3 reads CASSWTDRYQETQYF. CDR3 DNA: TGCGCCAGCAGCTGGACAGATAGGTACCAAGAGACCCAGTACTTC.